This is a list of T cell receptor beta chains from one sample in a study of Ad26.COV2.S vaccination and SARS-CoV-2 variants. The method was immunoSEQ multiplex PCR; TCRdb's version includes in-frame clones alone and lacks a portion of them. Of over 400,000 clones listed, 89% are singletons. Sequencing was performed on peripheral blood, taken in a trial of Ad26.COV2.S vaccine versus placebo. The receptors stem from a person aged 18-60 years who received the Ad26.COV2.S COVID-19 vaccine or a placebo. CDR3s include the opening cysteine and the closing phenylalanine or tryptophan. Each record gives: clone size, V gene, D gene, J gene, CDR3 protein, CDR3 DNA. A D gene is named only where the DNA matches it firmly. Expanded clones get a size class; other rows say once, few or many, or leave the size out.

.,TRBV19,TRBD1,TRBJ1-1,CASSKTGAEAFF,TGTGCCAGTAGTAAGACAGGGGCTGAAGCTTTCTTT
.,TRBV11-2,TRBD2,TRBJ2-3,CASSFLAGGTDTQYF,TGTGCCAGCAGCTTCCTAGCGGGGGGCACAGATACGCAGTATTTT
.,TRBV19,.,TRBJ1-1,CARPDSPGKAFF,TGTGCCAGACCGGACAGCCCCGGGAAGGCTTTCTTT
.,TRBV28,.,TRBJ1-2,CASSALDRLNYGYTF,TGTGCCAGCAGTGCCCTAGACAGGCTTAACTATGGCTACACCTTC
.,TRBV5-6,.,TRBJ2-7,CASSLADEQYF,TGTGCCAGCAGCTTGGCCGACGAGCAGTACTTC
.,TRBV5-1,.,TRBJ2-1,CASSSSNSYNEQFF,TGCGCCAGCAGCAGCAGTAACTCCTACAATGAGCAGTTCTTC
.,TRBV7-2,.,TRBJ2-1,CASSSSDGSSYNEQFF,TGTGCCAGCAGCTCATCGGACGGAAGCTCCTACAATGAGCAGTTCTTC
.,TRBV18,.,TRBJ2-2,CASSPPEQGYTGELFF,TGTGCCAGCTCACCACCGGAACAGGGTTACACCGGGGAGCTGTTTTTT
once,TRBV5-5,.,TRBJ2-2,CASSWQVTGELFF,TGTGCCAGCAGCTGGCAAGTGACCGGGGAGCTGTTTTTT
.,TRBV4-3,TRBD1,TRBJ1-6,CASSQVRGNRGNSPLHF,TGCGCCAGCAGCCAAGTTAGGGGGAACAGGGGTAATTCACCCCTCCACTTT
few,TRBV7-9,TRBD1,TRBJ2-2,CASSGRQGPAGELFF,TGTGCCAGCAGCGGCCGACAGGGCCCAGCCGGGGAGCTGTTTTTT
.,TRBV9,.,TRBJ1-5,CASSVSGGGQPQHF,TGTGCCAGCAGCGTATCTGGGGGCGGCCAGCCCCAGCATTTT
once,TRBV18,.,TRBJ1-4,CASSPPGLYEKLFF,TGTGCCAGCTCACCACCGGGGCTTTATGAAAAACTGTTTTTT